This is a list of T cell receptor beta chains from one sample in a study of blood T cells in healthy people across ages. One entry per CDR3 protein results from TCRdb running MiXCR on the 5' RACE reads. Here the sample spans around 520,000 distinct CDR3 sequences, roughly a quarter being singletons. This same sample was also part of a study on T cells of mothers and their children.

Sequencing was carried out using blood. These receptors were taken from a boy aged 2 to 10 in good health. The CDR3 runs from the conserved cysteine through the conserved F or W. A D gene is named only where the DNA matches it firmly. The size field is filled for only some rows; it gives once, few, many or a size class.

TRBJ2-1,few,TRBV13,NA,TGTGCCAGCAGCTTAAGAGGGGCCGATGAGCAGTTCTTC,CASSLRGADEQFF
TRBJ2-2,NA,TRBV19,NA,TGTGCCAGTAGTACGGTAGCCGGGGAGCTGTTTTTT,CASSTVAGELFF
TRBJ1-2,NA,TRBV7-9,TRBD1,TGTGCCAGCAGCTTCCCCAGCACAGGGGGCTCGGCTGACTACACCTTC,CASSFPSTGGSADYTF
TRBJ1-1,few,TRBV6-5,TRBD1,TGTGCCAGCAGTTCCGGGACAGGGGGCCCTAACACTGAAGCTTTCTTT,CASSSGTGGPNTEAFF
TRBJ2-1,NA,TRBV6-5,NA,TGTGCCAGCAGTTACGCGGGAATTAGTTCGGATGAGCAGTTCTTC,CASSYAGISSDEQFF
TRBJ2-4,few,TRBV20-1,NA,TGCAGTGCTAGAGGACCCGACACGGCGTGGGGCATTCAGTACTTC,CSARGPDTAWGIQYF
TRBJ2-3,NA,TRBV6-1,NA,TGTGCCAGCAGTGACGTGACCGGCGACACAGATACGCAGTATTTT,CASSDVTGDTDTQYF
TRBJ2-3,NA,TRBV29-1,NA,TGCAGCGTCCAGGACTCACAGGGCACAGATACGCAGTATTTT,CSVQDSQGTDTQYF
TRBJ2-3,NA,TRBV5-1,TRBD2,TGCGCCAGCAGCTCAGGACTAGCGGGAGTGATAGCAGATACGCAGTATTTT,CASSSGLAGVIADTQYF
TRBJ2-3,NA,TRBV28,NA,TGTGCCAGCAGGCTCCCCCGGGGGACGCAGTATTTT,CASRLPRGTQYF
TRBJ2-7,NA,TRBV20-1,NA,TGCAGTGCTAGAGTGGCAGGGGGGACCTCCGAGCAGTACTTC,CSARVAGGTSEQYF
TRBJ1-1,NA,TRBV27,NA,TGTGCCAGCAGTAGACTCGCAGGGGCCAAGACTGAAGCTTTCTTT,CASSRLAGAKTEAFF
TRBJ1-1,many,TRBV20-1,TRBD1,TGCAGTGCTAGAGTAGGGGGGACAGGAGGGAACACTGAAGCTTTCTTT,CSARVGGTGGNTEAFF
TRBJ2-1,few,TRBV28,NA,TGTGCCAGCAACCGGGACATCGATGAGCAGTTCTTC,CASNRDIDEQFF
TRBJ2-1,few,TRBV20-1,TRBD2,TGCAGTGCGGTTAGCGGGGATAGCTCCTACAATGAGCAGTTCTTC,CSAVSGDSSYNEQFF
TRBJ1-5,few,TRBV6-5,NA,TGTGCCAGCAGTTACTCATTTGCCGGGGAGAATCAGCCCCAGCATTTT,CASSYSFAGENQPQHF
TRBJ2-1,few,TRBV29-1,TRBD2,TGCAGCGTTAGAACTAGCGGGAGGTACGGGCAGTTCTTC,CSVRTSGRYGQFF
TRBJ2-3,NA,TRBV7-3,NA,TGTGCCAGCAGCTTAACGTCGGAGGATACGCAGTATTTT,CASSLTSEDTQYF
TRBJ1-1,NA,TRBV29-1,NA,TGCAGCGTGGCCGTGACTGAAGCTTTCTTT,CSVAVTEAFF
TRBJ2-5,NA,TRBV15,TRBD2,TGTGCCACCAGCACCAGCGGGAGTAGGTTGGAGACCCAGTACTTC,CATSTSGSRLETQYF
TRBJ1-2,NA,TRBV12-3/TRBV12-4,NA,TGTGCCAGCAGTCCTTCCGGGCCCCTGGAGGGCTACACCTTC,CASSPSGPLEGYTF
TRBJ1-1,NA,TRBV6-5,NA,TGTGCCAGCGGCGCACAGAGGGGGATGGCTTTCTTT,CASGAQRGMAFF
TRBJ1-5,few,TRBV20-1,NA,TGCAGTGCTAAGTCCGATAGCAATCAGCCCCAGCATTTT,CSAKSDSNQPQHF
TRBJ1-2,NA,TRBV7-8,NA,TGTGCCAGCAGCTTCGAGGGAGTTACGCAGGGTTATGGCTACACCTTC,CASSFEGVTQGYGYTF
TRBJ2-1,few,TRBV29-1,TRBD2,TGCAGCGTCGCACGCGGGGGGAGCTCCTACAATGAGCAGTTCTTC,CSVARGGSSYNEQFF
TRBJ1-2,NA,TRBV5-1,NA,TGCGCCAGCAAACCCAGGGGAGGAGACTATGGCTACACCTTC,CASKPRGGDYGYTF
TRBJ2-7,few,TRBV5-6,NA,TGTGCCAGCAGCTTGGAGCGCTATGGGAATCAGCAGTACTTC,CASSLERYGNQQYF
TRBJ2-6,few,TRBV29-1,TRBD1,TGCAGCGTCGTCGGACAGGGCGGCTCTGGGGCCAACGTCCTGACTTTC,CSVVGQGGSGANVLTF
TRBJ1-5,NA,TRBV7-6,NA,TGTGCCAGCAGCTTAGCGGTTGGGGTAGGCAATCAGCCCCAGCATTTT,CASSLAVGVGNQPQHF
TRBJ1-3,few,TRBV20-1,NA,TGCAGTGCTAGGACCTTAGCGGCCATATATTTT,CSARTLAAIYF
TRBJ2-7,NA,TRBV6-1,NA,TGTGCCAGCAGTTGGAATCAGCGGCCGCCCTACGAGCAGTACTTC,CASSWNQRPPYEQYF
TRBJ2-5,NA,TRBV29-1,NA,TGCAGCGCTGCGGGTGGAGAAATTCGGACGGAGACCCAGTACTTC,CSAAGGEIRTETQYF
TRBJ2-7,few,TRBV27,TRBD1,TGTGCCAGCAGCCGGGACAGGGGGCGGAATAACGAGCAGTACTTC,CASSRDRGRNNEQYF
TRBJ2-7,NA,TRBV4-1,NA,TGCGCCAGCAGCCAAGGTGCAGGGGAGCACTACGAGCAGTACTTC,CASSQGAGEHYEQYF
TRBJ2-7,NA,TRBV2,NA,TGTGCCAGCAGTCTGGACGACACTACCTACGAGCAGTACTTC,CASSLDDTTYEQYF